These 4 T cell receptor beta chains were sequenced from one sample in a study of regulatory T cells in long-lasting Graves disease. In building TCR beta libraries, iRepertoire HTBI primers were used together with Arm-PCR of CDR3 regions. TCRdb called the multiplex PCR reads again in MiXCR, with one record for every CDR3 protein. The table lists 410,000 or so distinct CDR3 sequences, under 15% of them singletons. Stated time point: newly diagnosed GD, antithyroid drugs for less than 3 months. Preparation of the TCR library used RNA extracted from PBMCs. The data also belong to a second study, concerning T cells in Graves' hyperthyroidism and ophthalmopathy.

The specimen comprised peripheral blood mononuclear cells (PBMCs), sampled at new diagnosis, from a patient treated with antithyroid drugs. All receptors come from a woman aged 25-40 years with Graves disease.

This clonotype appeared many times. The rearrangement uses TRBV15 and TRBJ2-3; D not resolved. CDR3 length: 12 amino acids. Germline V lookup: CDR1 LNHNV, CDR2 YYDKDF (reference sequence). The V end was cut by 1 base, the J end by 2 bases, with 1 base between. CDR3 DNA: TGTGCCACCAGCAGAGTCACAGATACGCAGTATTTT. Protein product: CATSRVTDTQYF.

This clonotype was counted at least ten times. The chain uses TRBV7-9 and TRBJ2-1, with D perhaps TRBD1 (5 bases). The CDR3 is made up of 14 amino acids. V was shortened by 1 base and J by 5 bases, with 9 bases between the two germline ends. Germline V CDR1 and CDR2: SEHNR, FQNEAQ (reference sequence). CDR3 amino acids: CASSLDTGNNEQFF. The DNA for the CDR3 is TGTGCCAGCAGCTTAGACACAGGAAACAATGAGCAGTTCTTC. Supplemented by reference TRBV7-9 and TRBJ2-1, the full variable domain reads DTGVSQNPRHKITKRGQNVTFRCDPISEHNRLYWYRQTLGQGPEFLTYFQNEAQLEKSRLLSDRFSAERPKGSFSTLEIQRTEQGDSAMYLCASSLDTGNNEQFFGPGTRLTVL.

This clonotype was observed a few times. V and J are TRBV14 and TRBJ2-7, with a possible D match to TRBD2 (5 bases). V was cut by 1 base and J by 5 bases, with 18 bases left in between. The CDR3 is 16 residues long. CDR1 and CDR2 from the germline V gene are SGHDN and FVKESK. The CDR3: CASSQVFDGIGNEQYF. In DNA, the CDR3 is TGTGCCAGCAGCCAAGTCTTTGACGGGATCGGCAACGAGCAGTACTTC. Filled out from reference TRBV14 and TRBJ2-7, the complete variable domain reads EAGVTQFPSHSVIEKGQTVTLRCDPISGHDNLYWYRRVMGKEIKFLLHFVKESKQDESGMPNNRFLAERTGGTYSTLKVQPAELEDSGVYFCASSQVFDGIGNEQYFGPGTRLTVT.

A note on this clonotype: An end of the junction does not agree with germline; a read error may underlie this. The chain joins TRBV7-7 to TRBJ2-2; possibly TRBD1 or TRBD2 for D (6 bases each). CDR3 size: 18 residues. Germline CDR1 SSHAT, CDR2 FNYEAQ (reference sequence). CDR3 in amino acids: CASSSAGGGTTNTGELFF. The CDR3 DNA is TGTGCTAGCAGCTCAGCCGGGGGCGGCACCACGAACACCGGGGAGCTGTTTTTT.